This T cell receptor beta chain originates from a study of cytomegalovirus exposure and HLA in healthy donors. For the study at large: The 90 to 150 validation repertoires used a platform that matched the one used for the approximately 700 first-cohort repertoires, as a later analysis reported. Study-wide findings and caveats: Cytomegalovirus-associated TCR beta chains were listed, numbering over 150. In vitro assays verified that a few CMV-associated chains recognized CMV antigens specifically. According to a subsequent analysis, TCR clusters identified in the first cohort showed a tendency to co-occur across the 110 or so validation repertoires.

Germline V lookup: CDR1 MDHEN, CDR2 SYDVKM. The CDR3 loop spans 15 amino acids. The ends were cut back, 6 bases at V and 3 bases at J, with 15 bases in the middle. The table came from immunoSEQ multiplex PCR; TCRdb's copy has only in-frame clones and leaves some out. The repertoire holds 130,000 to 150,000 clones, with 80% to 90% as singletons. This clone came up once. What it binds is not known. Sequencing input: PBMCs. The chain uses TRBV28 and TRBJ1-5; a possible D gene is TRBD1 (6 bases). This clonotype was obtained from a woman aged 18-29 years in good health and CMV-seropositive. The CDR3 protein is CASRILTGANQPQHF. CDR3 bases: TGTGCCAGCAGGATTTTGACAGGAGCCAATCAGCCCCAGCATTTT. Full variable domain (outside the CDR3, taken from reference TRBV28 and TRBJ1-5): DVKVTQSSRYLVKRTGEKVFLECVQDMDHENMFWYRQDPGLGLRLIYFSYDVKMKEKGDIPEGYSVSREKKERFSLILESASTNQTSMYLCASRILTGANQPQHFGDGTRLSIL.